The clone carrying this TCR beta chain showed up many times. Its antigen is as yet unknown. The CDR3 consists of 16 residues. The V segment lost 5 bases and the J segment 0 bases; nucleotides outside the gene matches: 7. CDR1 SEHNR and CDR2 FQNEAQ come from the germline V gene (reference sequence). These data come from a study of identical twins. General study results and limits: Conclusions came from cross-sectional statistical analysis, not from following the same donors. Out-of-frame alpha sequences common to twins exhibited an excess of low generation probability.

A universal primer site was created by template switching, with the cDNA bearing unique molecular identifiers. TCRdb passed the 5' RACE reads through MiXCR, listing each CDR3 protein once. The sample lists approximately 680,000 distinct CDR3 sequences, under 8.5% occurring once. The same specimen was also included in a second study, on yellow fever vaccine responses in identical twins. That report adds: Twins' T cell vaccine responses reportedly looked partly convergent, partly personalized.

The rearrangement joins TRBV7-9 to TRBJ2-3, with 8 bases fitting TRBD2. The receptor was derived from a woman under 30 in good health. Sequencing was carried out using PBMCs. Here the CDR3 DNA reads TGTGCCAGCAGCGCAGTTAGCGGGATTAGCACAGATACGCAGTATTTT. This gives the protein CASSAVSGISTDTQYF.